The 2 T cell receptor beta chains below were found in one sample sequenced in a study of blood T cell repertoires in COVID-19. Here immunoSEQ multiplex PCR was the method, and the copy in TCRdb shows in-frame clones only, minus some. This table holds a few hundred thousand clones, roughly 91% found once. The sequenced sample was peripheral blood. The receptors shown here come from a man in his forties or fifties with active or convalescent COVID-19.

The chain recombines TRBV7-9 with TRBJ1-6; no reliable D call. The CDR3 spans 13 residues. Germline CDR1 reads SEHNR; CDR2 reads FQNEAQ (reference sequence). The V end was cut by 11 bases, the J end by 8 bases, with 16 bases between. The CDR3 region has the DNA TGTGCCTCAGCGGGCTATGCCTATTCACCCCTCCACTTT. It encodes CASAGYAYSPLHF.

Points on this clone: The sample holds other DNA sequences that translate to the same CDR3. The chain couples TRBV6-5 to TRBJ1-4; 7 positions match TRBD1. The ends lost 5 bases at V and 2 bases at J; junction bases unmatched: 5. There are 15 residues in the CDR3. The germline V gene encodes CDR1 MNHEY and CDR2 SVGAGI. In DNA form, the CDR3 reads TGTGCCAGCAGTCGACAGGGATCGACTAATGAAAAACTGTTTTTT. This gives the protein CASSRQGSTNEKLFF.